This T cell receptor (beta chain) was captured in a study of shared clonotypes between healthy human individuals. Study overall: Three plates each covered CD4 naive and memory; CD8 naive two, CD8 memory one.

Deletions cut 5 bases from V and 0 bases from J, with 16 bases between. CDR1 SEHNR and CDR2 FQNEAQ come from the germline V gene (reference sequence). The CDR3 runs to 17 residues. Profiling relied on immunoSEQ multiplex PCR, and the TCRdb table lists in-frame clones only, not all of them. The repertoire consists of over 800,000 clones, with roughly 92% occurring once and the leading ten covering nearly 25%. As defined, naive CD8 cells were CD45RO-negative and positively selected for CCR7, with terminally differentiated effector memory CD45RA+ cells excluded. All of the donors resided in Nashville, Tennessee, and each was a Caucasian adult.

Sequencing input: naive CD8+ T cells sorted from blood. This sequence was found in a man aged 25 to 40 in good health. This chain joins TRBV7-9 and TRBJ2-2, with a possible D match to TRBD2 (6 bases). This CDR3 is CASSNPGLKTNTGELFF. The CDR3 DNA reads as TGTGCCAGCAGCAATCCGGGACTCAAGACGAACACCGGGGAGCTGTTTTTT.